The source of this TCR beta chain is a study of beta chain features in type 1 diabetes. Notes on the study in general: Researchers report that Type 1 diabetes patients had moderately but significantly shorter TCRB CDR3s across all four CD4+ subsets.

The entirety of the isolated RNA underwent reverse transcription, so expressed TCRB transcripts were sequenced. The repertoire was sequenced with immunoSEQ multiplex PCR; TCRdb's copy has only in-frame clones and lacks some. The sample records roughly 240,000 clones, less than 30% being singletons. The CDR3 contains 14 residues. Trimming cost V 5 bases and J 5 bases; bases outside gene matches: 7. The V gene's germline CDR1 is MDHEN and CDR2 SYDVKM. This clone was counted only a few times. Its target is unknown. Sequenced input: naive CD4+ T cells from blood. The rearrangement links TRBV28 to TRBJ2-7; the match to TRBD2 covers 9 bases. This TCR was sampled from a woman aged 25 to 39 with type 1 diabetes. The CDR3 nucleotides read TGTGCCAGCAGTGAAAGCGGGAGGTACCACGAGCAGTACTTC. Encoded protein: CASSESGRYHEQYF.